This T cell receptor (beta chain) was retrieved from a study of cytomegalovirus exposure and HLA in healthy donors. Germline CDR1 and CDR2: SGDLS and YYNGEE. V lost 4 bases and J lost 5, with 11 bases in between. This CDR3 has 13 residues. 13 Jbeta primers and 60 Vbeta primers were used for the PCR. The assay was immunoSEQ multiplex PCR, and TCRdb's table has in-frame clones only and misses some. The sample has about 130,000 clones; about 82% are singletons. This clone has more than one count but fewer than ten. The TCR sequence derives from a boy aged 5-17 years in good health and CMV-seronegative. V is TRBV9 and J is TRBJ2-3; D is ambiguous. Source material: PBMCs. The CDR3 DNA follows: TGTGCCAGCAGCCCTAGTGGTCAAGATACGCAGTATTTT. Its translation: CASSPSGQDTQYF.